The sequence of this T cell receptor (beta chain) was determined in a study of T cells in Graves' hyperthyroidism and ophthalmopathy. TCR beta CDR3 regions were amplified from RNA. The HTBI primer set drove a first-round RT-PCR of the TCR CDR3. Each CDR3 protein gets one entry after TCRdb re-called the multiplex PCR reads with MiXCR. The sample holds roughly 500,000 distinct CDR3 sequences, approximately 23% seen once. Out of about 10 ml of fresh peripheral blood came the PBMCs. Sequencing was performed on blood. The TCR sequence derives from a woman in her 70s with Graves' ophthalmopathy.

The CDR3 loop reads CASSVAGSNTEAFF. The DNA for the CDR3 is TGTGCCAGCAGCGTAGCCGGCTCGAACACTGAAGCTTTCTTT. The chain links TRBV9 to TRBJ1-1; D remains ambiguous. The germline V gene encodes CDR1 SGDLS and CDR2 YYNGEE. The CDR3 spans 14 residues. Trimming cost V 0 bases and J 1 base, with 7 bases left between them. The whole variable domain, filled in from reference TRBV9 and TRBJ1-1, reads DSGVTQTPKHLITATGQRVTLRCSPRSGDLSVYWYQQSLDQGLQFLIQYYNGEERAKGNILERFSAQQFPDLHSELNLSSLELGDSALYFCASSVAGSNTEAFFGQGTRLTVV.